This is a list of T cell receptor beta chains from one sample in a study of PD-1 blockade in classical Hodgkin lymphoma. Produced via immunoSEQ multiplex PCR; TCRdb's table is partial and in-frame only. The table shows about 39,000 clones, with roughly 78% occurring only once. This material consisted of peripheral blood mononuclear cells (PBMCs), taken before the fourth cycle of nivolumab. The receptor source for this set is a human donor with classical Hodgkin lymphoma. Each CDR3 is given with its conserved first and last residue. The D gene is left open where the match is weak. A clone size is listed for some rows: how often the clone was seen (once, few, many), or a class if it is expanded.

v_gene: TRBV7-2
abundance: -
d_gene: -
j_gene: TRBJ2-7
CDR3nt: TGTGCCAGCACCCCACCCTCCTACGAGCAGTACTTC
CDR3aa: CASTPPSYEQYF

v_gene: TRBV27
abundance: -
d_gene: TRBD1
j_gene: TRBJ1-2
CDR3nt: TGTGCCAGCAGTCCCCTTCGGACAGGGTATGGCTACACCTTC
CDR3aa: CASSPLRTGYGYTF

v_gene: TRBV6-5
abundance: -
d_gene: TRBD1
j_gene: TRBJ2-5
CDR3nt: TGTGCCAGCAGTTACGGACAGGGGGTGGCAGAGACCCAGTACTTC
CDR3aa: CASSYGQGVAETQYF

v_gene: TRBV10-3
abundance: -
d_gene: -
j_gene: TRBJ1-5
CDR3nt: TGTGCCATCAGTGCAGGGGCCGACCGCAATCAGCCCCAGCATTTT
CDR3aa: CAISAGADRNQPQHF

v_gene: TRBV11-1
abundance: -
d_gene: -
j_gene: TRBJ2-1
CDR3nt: TGTGCCAGCAGCAGACAGGACAACTCCTACAATGAGCAGTTCTTC
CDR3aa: CASSRQDNSYNEQFF

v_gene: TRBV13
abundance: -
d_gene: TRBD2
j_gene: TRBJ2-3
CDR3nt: TGTGCCAGCAGCTCCACGCTTATAGCGGGGGGGCCGACAGATACGCAGTATTTT
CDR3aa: CASSSTLIAGGPTDTQYF

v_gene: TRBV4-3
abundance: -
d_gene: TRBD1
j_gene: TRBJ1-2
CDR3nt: TGCGCCAGCAGCCAAGATAAAGGACAGGAGTGGTGGTACTATGGCTACACCTTC
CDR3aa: CASSQDKGQEWWYYGYTF

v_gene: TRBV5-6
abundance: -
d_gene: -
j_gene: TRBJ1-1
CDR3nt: TGTGCCAGCAGCTTGGAGGGGACCACTGAAGCTTTCTTT
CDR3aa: CASSLEGTTEAFF

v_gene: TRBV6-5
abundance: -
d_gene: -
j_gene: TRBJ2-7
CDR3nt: TGTGCCAGCAGTTACTCGACTTTTTTGGAATACGAGCAGTACTTC
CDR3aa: CASSYSTFLEYEQYF

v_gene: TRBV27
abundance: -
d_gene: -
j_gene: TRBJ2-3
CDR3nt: TGTGCCAGCAGTCTCGAAGGGTTCGATACGCAGTATTTT
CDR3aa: CASSLEGFDTQYF

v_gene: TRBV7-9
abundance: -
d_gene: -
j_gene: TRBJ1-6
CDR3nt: TGTGCCAGCAGCTCCGCTAGGACCCCCCTCCACTTT
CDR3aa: CASSSARTPLHF

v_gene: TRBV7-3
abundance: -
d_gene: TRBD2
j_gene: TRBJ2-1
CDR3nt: TGTGCCAGCAGCTTAGCTAGCGGGGACCACAATGAGCAGTTCTTC
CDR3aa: CASSLASGDHNEQFF

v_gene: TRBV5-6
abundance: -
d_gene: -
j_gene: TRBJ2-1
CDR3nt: TGTGCCAGCAGCTTGTTGGCGGACTACCAGTTCTTC
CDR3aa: CASSLLADYQFF

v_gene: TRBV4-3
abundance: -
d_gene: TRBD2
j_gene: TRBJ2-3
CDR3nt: TGCGCCAGCAGCCAGACTAGCGGGGGACACACAGATACGCAGTATTTT
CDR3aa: CASSQTSGGHTDTQYF

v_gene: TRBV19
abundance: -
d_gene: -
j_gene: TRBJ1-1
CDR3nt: TGTGCCAGTAGTGAACAGGGTTTTGGGACTGAAGCTTTCTTT
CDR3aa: CASSEQGFGTEAFF

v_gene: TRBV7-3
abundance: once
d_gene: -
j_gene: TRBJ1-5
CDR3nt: TGTGCCAGCACTCTTAGGAATCAGCCCCAGCATTTT
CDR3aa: CASTLRNQPQHF

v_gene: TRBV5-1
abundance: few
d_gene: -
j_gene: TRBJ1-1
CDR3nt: TGCGCCAGCAGCGTAAGCAGCGGGAACACTGAAGCTTTCTTT
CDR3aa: CASSVSSGNTEAFF

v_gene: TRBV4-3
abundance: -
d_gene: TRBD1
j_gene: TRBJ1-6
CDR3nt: TGCGCCAGCAGCCAGGAAGGGGGCGGCGGTTCACCCCTCCACTTT
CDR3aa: CASSQEGGGGSPLHF

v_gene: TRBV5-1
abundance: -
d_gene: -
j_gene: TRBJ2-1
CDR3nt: TGCGCCAGCAGCGTCTCCGGGACCACCAACTCCTACAATGAGCAGTTCTTC
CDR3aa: CASSVSGTTNSYNEQFF

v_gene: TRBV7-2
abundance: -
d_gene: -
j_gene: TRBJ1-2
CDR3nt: TGTGCCAGCAGCTTGGATGGGGTTAACTATGGCTACACCTTC
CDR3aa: CASSLDGVNYGYTF

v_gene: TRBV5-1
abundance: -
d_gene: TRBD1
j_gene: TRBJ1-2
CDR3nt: TGCGCCAGCAGCTTGCATGGACAGGCGGACTATGGCTACACCTTC
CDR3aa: CASSLHGQADYGYTF

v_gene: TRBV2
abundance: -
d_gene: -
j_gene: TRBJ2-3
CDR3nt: TGTGCCAGCACCCCGGAGACTAGCACAGATACGCAGTATTTT
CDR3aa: CASTPETSTDTQYF

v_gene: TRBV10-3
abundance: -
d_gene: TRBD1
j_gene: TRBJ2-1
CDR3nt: TGTGCCACCCTACAGGGGTTCAATGAGCAGTTCTTC
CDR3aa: CATLQGFNEQFF

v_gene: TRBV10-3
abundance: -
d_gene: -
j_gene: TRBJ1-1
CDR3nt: TGTGCCATCAGTGGGCCGGCGCCGATGAACACTGAAGCTTTCTTT
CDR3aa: CAISGPAPMNTEAFF

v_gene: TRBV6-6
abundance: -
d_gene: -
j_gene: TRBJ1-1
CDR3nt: TGTGCCAGCAGTTACTCGGCCAACACTGAAGCTTTCTTT
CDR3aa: CASSYSANTEAFF

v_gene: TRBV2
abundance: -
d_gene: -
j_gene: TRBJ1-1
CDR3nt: TGTGCCAGCAGTGGGTTTATGAACACTGAAGCTTTCTTT
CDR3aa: CASSGFMNTEAFF

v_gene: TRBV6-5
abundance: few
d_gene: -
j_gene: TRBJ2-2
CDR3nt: TGTGCCAGCAGCAGGACCAACGGGGAGCTGTTTTTT
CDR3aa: CASSRTNGELFF

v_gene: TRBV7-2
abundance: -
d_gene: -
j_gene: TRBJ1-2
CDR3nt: TGTGCCAGCAGCTTACAAACAGGGCCCCCAAATAACTATGGCTACACCTTC
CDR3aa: CASSLQTGPPNNYGYTF

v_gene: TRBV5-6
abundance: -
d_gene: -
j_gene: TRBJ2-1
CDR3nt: TGTGCCAGCAGCTTGGGTGGGGTCTCCTACAATGAGCAGTTCTTC
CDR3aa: CASSLGGVSYNEQFF

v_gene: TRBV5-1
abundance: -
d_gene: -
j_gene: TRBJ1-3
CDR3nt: TGCGCCAGCAGCTTACAGGGCTCTGGAAACACCATATATTTT
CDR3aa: CASSLQGSGNTIYF

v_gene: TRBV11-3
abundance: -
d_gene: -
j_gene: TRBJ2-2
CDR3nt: TGTGCCATCTACTCACAGGACACCGGGGAGCTGTTTTTT
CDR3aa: CAIYSQDTGELFF

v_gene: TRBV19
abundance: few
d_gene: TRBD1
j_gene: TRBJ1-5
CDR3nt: TGTGCCAGTAACTTGGGGACAGGGATATATAGCAATCAGCCCCAGCATTTT
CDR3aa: CASNLGTGIYSNQPQHF

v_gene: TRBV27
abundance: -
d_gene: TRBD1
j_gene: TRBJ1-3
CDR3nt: TGTGCCAGCAGTTTATACGGACAGGGAAGAAACACCATATATTTT
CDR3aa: CASSLYGQGRNTIYF

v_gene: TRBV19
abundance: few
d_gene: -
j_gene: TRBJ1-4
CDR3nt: TGTGCCAGTAGTATACAGGAAAAACTGTTTTTT
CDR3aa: CASSIQEKLFF

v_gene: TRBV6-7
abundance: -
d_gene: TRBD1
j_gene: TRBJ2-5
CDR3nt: TGTGCCAGCAGTTACAACGGAGGGACAGGTAGACAAGAGACCCAGTACTTC
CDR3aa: CASSYNGGTGRQETQYF

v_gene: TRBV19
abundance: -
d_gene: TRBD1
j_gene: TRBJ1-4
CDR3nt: TGTGCCAGTAGTATAGTCTCCGGATCGACAGGGTCAAATGAAAAACTGTTTTTT
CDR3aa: CASSIVSGSTGSNEKLFF

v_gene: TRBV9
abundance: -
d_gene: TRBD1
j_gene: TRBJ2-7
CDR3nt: TGTGCCAGCAGCGGGACAGGGCCCTACGAGCAGTACTTC
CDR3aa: CASSGTGPYEQYF

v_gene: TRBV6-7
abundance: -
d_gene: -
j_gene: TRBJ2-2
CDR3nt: TGTGCCAGCAGTGGACTAAGCGGACGAGAGAGGACCGGGGAGCTGTTTTTT
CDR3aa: CASSGLSGRERTGELFF

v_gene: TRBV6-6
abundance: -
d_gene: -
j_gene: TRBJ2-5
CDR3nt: TGTGCCAGCAGGAGACAGGGAGGTAGTCCGGAGACCCAGTACTTC
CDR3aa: CASRRQGGSPETQYF

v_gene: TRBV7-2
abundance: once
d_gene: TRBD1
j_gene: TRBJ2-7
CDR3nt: TGTGCCAGCAGCTTCGGGACAGGGAATCACGAGCAGTACTTC
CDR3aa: CASSFGTGNHEQYF

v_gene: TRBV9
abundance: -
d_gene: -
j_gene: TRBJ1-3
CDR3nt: TGTGCCAGCAGCGTAGCGGTGGGGGAGGCTGGAAACACCATATATTTT
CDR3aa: CASSVAVGEAGNTIYF

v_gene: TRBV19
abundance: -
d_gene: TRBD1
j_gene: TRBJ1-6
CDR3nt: TGTGCCAGTAGTCCCTCGGGACAGAATTTTTATAATTCACCCCTCCACTTT
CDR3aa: CASSPSGQNFYNSPLHF

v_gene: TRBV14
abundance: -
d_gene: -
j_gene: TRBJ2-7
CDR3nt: TGTGCCAGCAGCCAAGGGACCGAGCAGTACTTC
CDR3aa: CASSQGTEQYF

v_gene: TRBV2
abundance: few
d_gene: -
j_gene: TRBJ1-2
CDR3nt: TGTGCCAGCAGTGAACAAGAATGGTATGGCTACACCTTC
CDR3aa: CASSEQEWYGYTF